This T cell receptor (beta chain) was captured in a study of T cell clones after liver transplantation. Study-level background: TCRbeta sequencing after a pre-transplant mixed lymphocyte reaction identified graft-donor-reactive clones, later tracked in post-transplant blood. Study-level points and caveats: Low donor cell numbers restricted donor-reactive repertoire measurement in a couple of subjects.

As concerns this clone: Its antigen is still unknown.

The CDR3 length is 13 residues. The germline gives CDR1 MNHEY, CDR2 SVGAGI. V was shortened by 1 base and J by 8 bases, with 11 bases between the two germline ends. Sequencing was performed with immunoSEQ multiplex PCR; in TCRdb, only in-frame clones are kept and a portion is missing. The repertoire includes some 33,000 clones, 90% to 95% of them detected once, and roughly 26% sits in the top ten. This clonotype was sampled from a human patient who received a liver transplant. The graft donor may have given rise to some T cells. This chain joins TRBV6-5 and TRBJ1-1; possibly TRBD1 for D (5 bases). The sample in question was CD8+ T cells from blood, obtained 12 months after liver transplant. DNA for the CDR3: TGTGCCAGCAGTTACTACGAATCAGGGGAAGCTTTCTTT. Protein: CASSYYESGEAFF.